The 12 T cell receptor beta chains in this list originate from one sample, sequenced in a study of human T cells and chemical hapten exposure. Each CDR3 protein is one row after TCRdb ran MiXCR on the RACE reads. The data hold some 91,000 distinct CDR3 sequences, with 27% observed a single time. Time point of the sample: patch test 3, about 24 weeks after DPC sensitization. The treatment: therapeutic diphenylcyclopropenone sensitization with weekly scalp DPC. The source was whole blood, collected in connection with sensitization to the hapten diphenylcyclopropenone (DPC). All receptors derive from a man in his forties with alopecia areata. Some clones in this sample may be carry-over from other donors' samples.

The V call is TRBV19, the J call TRBJ2-3; TRBD1 is a possible D gene (6 bases). The germline V gene encodes CDR1 LNHDA and CDR2 SQIVND (reference sequence). Trimming stripped 6 bases from V and 2 bases from J, with 12 bases between. There are 14 residues in the CDR3. The CDR3 sequence is CASRVQGSTDTQYF. Here the CDR3 DNA reads TGTGCCAGTAGGGTACAGGGATCCACAGATACGCAGTATTTT. The full variable domain, its missing parts supplied by reference TRBV19 and TRBJ2-3, is DGGITQSPKYLFRKEGQNVTLSCEQNLNHDAMYWYRQDPGQGLRLIYYSQIVNDFQKGDIAEGYSVSREKKESFPLTVTSAQKNPTAFYLCASRVQGSTDTQYFGPGTRLTVL.

The chain couples TRBV7-6 to TRBJ1-4; the match to TRBD1 covers 8 bases. V lost 3 bases and J lost 11; bases outside the gene matches: 8. Germline assignment: CDR1 SGHVS and CDR2 FNYEAQ. The CDR3 consists of 14 residues. The CDR3, as DNA: TGTGCCAGCAGCTTTGGACAGGGTAGGAGGAAACTGTTTTTT. Translation: CASSFGQGRRKLFF.

This clonotype was seen ten or more times. This rearrangement joins TRBV20-1 to TRBJ2-3; 11 nucleotides match TRBD2. CDR1 and CDR2 (germline): DFQATT, SNEGSKA (reference sequence). This CDR3 is 16 amino acids long. The trim removed 5 bases at V and 2 bases at J, leaving 9 bases unmatched. The CDR3 DNA reads TGCAGTGCTCAAACACTAGCGGGAGCCCCCACAGATACGCAGTATTTT. Translation: CSAQTLAGAPTDTQYF.

This clonotype was seen a few times. The rearrangement links TRBV20-1 to TRBJ2-3; D not resolved. The germline gives CDR1 DFQATT, CDR2 SNEGSKA (reference sequence). There are 12 residues in the CDR3. Trimming left V 6 bases short and J 0 bases short, with 7 bases between. CDR3 in DNA: TGCAGTGCGTCCTCTAGCACAGATACGCAGTATTTT. Translating it yields CSASSSTDTQYF.

The CDR3 nucleotides are TGTGCCAGCAGCACAGCCGGGACAGGGTCGTTCGCGAACACCGGGGAGCTGTTTTTT. Its translation is CASSTAGTGSFANTGELFF. The gene calls are TRBV9 and TRBJ2-2; TRBD1 agrees at 9 bases. Germline CDR1 SGDLS, CDR2 YYNGEE. J was trimmed by 0 bases and V by 4 bases; bases with no gene match: 13. CDR3 length equals 19 residues.

The chain uses TRBV12-3 or TRBV12-4 and TRBJ2-4; 11 bases map to TRBD2. V shed 6 bases, J shed 0 bases, and the junction held 4 bases outside the gene matches. CDR3 length equals 16 residues. CDR3 in amino acids: CASRETSGVAKNIQYF. In nucleotides, the CDR3 is TGTGCCAGCAGAGAGACTAGCGGGGTAGCCAAAAACATTCAGTACTTC.

CDR3 bases: TGTGCCAGCACTCCGGGACAGATAATAATGGCCAGATCAGATGAGCAGTTCTTC. This sequence encodes CASTPGQIIMARSDEQFF. The V and J genes are TRBV6-2 or TRBV6-3 and TRBJ2-1; TRBD1 matches at 7 bases. Germline CDR1 reads MNHEY; CDR2 reads SVGEGT. V lost 7 bases to trimming and J lost 8 bases; unmatched junction nucleotides: 23. CDR3 size: 18 residues.

The rearrangement joins TRBV13 to TRBJ1-3, with no clear D. The CDR3 has 14 residues. Trimming cost V 0 bases and J 1 base, with 4 bases left between them. CDR1 is PRHDT, CDR2 FYEKMQ, per germline (reference sequence). The CDR3 DNA reads as TGTGCCAGCAGCTTAGGGAGTTCTGGAAACACCATATATTTT. As protein: CASSLGSSGNTIYF.

The V call is TRBV28, the J call TRBJ2-1; TRBD2 matches 9 bases. From germline, CDR1 is MDHEN and CDR2 SYDVKM. This CDR3 contains 16 residues. The V and J ends lost 5 bases and 6 bases, in that order; junction bases with no gene match: 11. CDR3 protein: CASSPPPGTSFNEQFF. The CDR3 DNA sequence: TGTGCCAGCAGTCCCCCTCCGGGGACTAGCTTCAATGAGCAGTTCTTC. The complete variable domain, with remaining parts taken from reference TRBV28 and TRBJ2-1, reads DVKVTQSSRYLVKRTGEKVFLECVQDMDHENMFWYRQDPGLGLRLIYFSYDVKMKEKGDIPEGYSVSREKKERFSLILESASTNQTSMYLCASSPPPGTSFNEQFFGPGTRLTVL.

The V and J genes are TRBV5-4 and TRBJ2-3; no definite D call. Germline V gene sequence: CDR1 SGHNT, CDR2 YYREEE (reference sequence). Trimming shortened V by 2 bases and J by 0 bases, and 16 bases separated the two germline ends. This CDR3 is 17 amino acids long. The CDR3 spells CASSFYLTGTSTDTQYF. CDR3 coding DNA: TGTGCCAGCAGCTTTTACTTGACCGGTACTAGCACAGATACGCAGTATTTT.

This clonotype was recorded a few times. The chain is built from TRBV6-4 and TRBJ2-2; 9 bases line up with TRBD2. CDR1 and CDR2 from the germline V gene are MRHNA and SNTAGT. This CDR3 comprises 14 residues. V shed 5 bases and J 3 bases; nucleotides not matched to a gene: 1. This CDR3 is CASSRLADTGELFF. In DNA, the CDR3 is TGTGCCAGCAGTCGACTAGCGGACACCGGGGAGCTGTTTTTT.

Only a few counts were recorded for this clonotype. This chain links TRBV12-3 or TRBV12-4 with TRBJ1-1; D gene uncertain. There are 12 residues in the CDR3. Deletions cut 7 bases from V and 4 bases from J, with 10 bases between. In DNA form, the CDR3 reads TGTGCCAGCACCTTGGGCGGCACTGAAGCTTTCTTT. Translated, it gives CASTLGGTEAFF.